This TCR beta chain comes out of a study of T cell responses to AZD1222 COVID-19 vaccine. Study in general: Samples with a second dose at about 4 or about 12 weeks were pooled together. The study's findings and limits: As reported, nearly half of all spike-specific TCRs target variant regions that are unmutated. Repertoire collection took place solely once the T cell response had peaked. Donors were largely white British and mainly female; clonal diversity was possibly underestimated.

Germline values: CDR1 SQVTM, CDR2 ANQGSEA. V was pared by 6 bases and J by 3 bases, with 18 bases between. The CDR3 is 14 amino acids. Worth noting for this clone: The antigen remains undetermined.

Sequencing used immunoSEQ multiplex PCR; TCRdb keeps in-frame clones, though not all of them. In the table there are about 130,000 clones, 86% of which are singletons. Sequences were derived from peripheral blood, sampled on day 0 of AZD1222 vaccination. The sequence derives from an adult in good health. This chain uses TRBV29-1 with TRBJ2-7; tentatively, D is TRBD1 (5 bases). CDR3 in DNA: TGCAGCGTCTTCTTCGACAGTCCTAACTACGAGCAGTACTTC. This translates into CSVFFDSPNYEQYF.